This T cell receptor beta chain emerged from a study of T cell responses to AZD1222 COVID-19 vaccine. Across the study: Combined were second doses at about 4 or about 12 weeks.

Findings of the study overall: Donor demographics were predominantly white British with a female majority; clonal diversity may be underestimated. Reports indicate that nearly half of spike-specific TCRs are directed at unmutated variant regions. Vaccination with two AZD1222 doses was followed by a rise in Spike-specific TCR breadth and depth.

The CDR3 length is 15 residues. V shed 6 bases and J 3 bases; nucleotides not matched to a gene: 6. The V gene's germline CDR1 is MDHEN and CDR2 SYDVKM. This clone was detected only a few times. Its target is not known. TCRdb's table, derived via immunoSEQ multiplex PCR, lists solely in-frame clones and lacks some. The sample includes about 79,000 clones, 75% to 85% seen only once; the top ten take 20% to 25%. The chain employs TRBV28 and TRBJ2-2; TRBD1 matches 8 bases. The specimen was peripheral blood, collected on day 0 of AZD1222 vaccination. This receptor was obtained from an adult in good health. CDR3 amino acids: CASRVWGQDTGELFF. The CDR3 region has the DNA TGTGCCAGCAGAGTCTGGGGACAGGACACCGGGGAGCTGTTTTTT.